Presented here are 8 T cell receptor beta chains from one specimen sequenced in a study of blood T cell repertoires in COVID-19. TCRdb keeps only in-frame clones here, not all; method: immunoSEQ multiplex PCR. The sample consists of 160,000 or so clones, about 92% of them appearing once. Material for sequencing was peripheral blood. These receptors were obtained from a man aged 55 to 70 with active or convalescent COVID-19.

The chain has TRBV5-6 and TRBJ2-7; 9 bases map to TRBD1. CDR3 size: 15 residues. Germline-derived CDR1 and CDR2 are SGHDT and YYEEEE. The trim removed 0 bases at V and 3 bases at J, leaving 4 bases unmatched. The CDR3 DNA follows: TGTGCCAGCAGCTTGGTGGACAGGGGATACTACGAGCAGTACTTC. Protein product: CASSLVDRGYYEQYF.

The V call is TRBV18, the J call TRBJ1-2; 7 nucleotides align to TRBD1. The CDR3 consists of 15 residues. The J segment lost 0 bases and the V segment lost 3 bases, leaving 4 bases of the junction unmatched. Germline lookup yields CDR1 KGHSH and CDR2 LQKENI. CDR3 DNA sequence: TGTGCCAGCTCACCCGGGACAGTTACTAACTATGGCTACACCTTC. This gives the protein CASSPGTVTNYGYTF.

V is TRBV19 and J is TRBJ1-1, with a weak D call TRBD1 (6 bases). CDR1 and CDR2 from the germline V gene are LNHDA and SQIVND (reference sequence). This CDR3 comprises 13 residues. V was cut by 7 bases and J by 6 bases, with 15 bases left in between. The DNA for the CDR3 is TGTGCCAGTACGAGGGGGTGGTATTCTGAAGCTTTCTTT. This gives the protein CASTRGWYSEAFF.

The V and J genes are TRBV5-8 and TRBJ1-3, with TRBD1 as a possible D gene (6 bases). The CDR3 consists of 16 residues. The ends were cut back, 4 bases at V and 1 base at J, with 15 bases in the middle. Germline CDR1 reads SGHTS; CDR2 reads YDEGEE. In DNA, the CDR3 is TGTGCCAGCAGCAGGGGGATTACTGGTTCTGGAAACACCATATATTTT. Amino acid sequence: CASSRGITGSGNTIYF. Based on the CDR3 plus reference TRBV5-8 and TRBJ1-3, the full variable domain is EAGVTQSPTHLIKTRGQQATLRCSPISGHTSVYWYQQALGLGLQFLLWYDEGEERNRGNFPPRFSGRQFPNYSSELNVNALELEDSALYLCASSRGITGSGNTIYFGEGSWLTVV.

The chain uses TRBV7-9 and TRBJ2-5, with 7 bases aligning to TRBD2. The CDR3 runs 14 residues. Germline-derived CDR1 and CDR2 are SEHNR and FQNEAQ (reference sequence). V shed 7 bases, J shed 6 bases, and the junction held 11 bases outside the gene matches. This CDR3 is CASTPREDRQTQYF. CDR3 coding DNA: TGTGCCAGCACCCCCCGGGAGGACCGTCAGACCCAGTACTTC.

The J gene is TRBJ1-1, the V gene TRBV19; 10 nucleotides match TRBD1. The germline V gene encodes CDR1 LNHDA and CDR2 SQIVND (reference sequence). V was pared by 4 bases and J by 5 bases, with 10 bases of the junction left unmatched. The CDR3 totals 16 residues. CDR3 sequence: CASSTMTTGGRTEAFF. DNA for the CDR3: TGTGCCAGTAGTACCATGACGACAGGGGGCAGAACTGAAGCTTTCTTT.

V usage is TRBV7-8 and J usage is TRBJ2-3; 10 bases are a match to TRBD2. Germline lookup yields CDR1 SGHVS and CDR2 FQNEAQ. Losses at the gene ends were 2 bases for V and 8 bases for J; bases not matched to a gene: 10. CDR3 length: 16 residues. The chain's CDR3 is CASSLPATSGRGTQYF. The CDR3 coding sequence is TGTGCCAGCAGCTTACCCGCGACTAGCGGGCGGGGTACGCAGTATTTT.

The gene calls are TRBV6-5 and TRBJ2-1, with TRBD1 matching 7 bases. This CDR3 comprises 12 residues. Germline loops: CDR1 MNHEY, CDR2 SVGAGI. Losses at the gene ends were 5 bases for V and 12 bases for J; bases not matched to a gene: 7. CDR3 bases: TGTGCCAGCAGTCAACAGGGGAACCGGCAGTTCTTC. Translation: CASSQQGNRQFF.